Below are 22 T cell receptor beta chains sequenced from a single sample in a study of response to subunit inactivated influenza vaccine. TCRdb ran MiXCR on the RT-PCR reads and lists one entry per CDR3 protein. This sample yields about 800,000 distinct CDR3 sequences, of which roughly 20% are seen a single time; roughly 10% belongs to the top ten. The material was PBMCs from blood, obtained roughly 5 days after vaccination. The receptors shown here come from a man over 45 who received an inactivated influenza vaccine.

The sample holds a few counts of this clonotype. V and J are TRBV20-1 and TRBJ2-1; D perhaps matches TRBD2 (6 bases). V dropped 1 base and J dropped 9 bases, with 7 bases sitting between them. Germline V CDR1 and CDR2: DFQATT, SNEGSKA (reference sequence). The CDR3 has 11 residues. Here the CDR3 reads CSARAAGEQFF. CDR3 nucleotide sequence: TGCAGTGCTAGAGCAGCGGGTGAGCAGTTCTTC.

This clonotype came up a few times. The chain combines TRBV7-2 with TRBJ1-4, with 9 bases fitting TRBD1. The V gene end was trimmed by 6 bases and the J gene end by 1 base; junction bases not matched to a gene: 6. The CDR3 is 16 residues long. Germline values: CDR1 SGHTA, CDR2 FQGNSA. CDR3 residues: CASSLQGAGTNEKLFF. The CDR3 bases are TGTGCCAGCAGTTTACAGGGGGCTGGAACTAATGAAAAACTGTTTTTT.

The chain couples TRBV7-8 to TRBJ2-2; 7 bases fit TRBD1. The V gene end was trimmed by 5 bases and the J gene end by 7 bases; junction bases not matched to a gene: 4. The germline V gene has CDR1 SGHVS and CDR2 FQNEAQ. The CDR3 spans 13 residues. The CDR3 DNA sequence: TGTGCCAGCAGCCCGCACAGGGGCGGGGAGCTGTTTTTT. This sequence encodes CASSPHRGGELFF.

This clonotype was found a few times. DNA of the CDR3: TGTGCCAGCAGCTTAAGGGACTCCTCCTCTGGGGCCAACGTCCTGACTTTC. Translating gives CASSLRDSSSGANVLTF. The chain couples TRBV7-9 to TRBJ2-6; tentative D call: TRBD2 (6 bases). The CDR3 sequence is 17 residues long. The V and J ends lost 2 bases and 0 bases respectively, with 11 bases between them. CDR1 and CDR2 from the germline V gene are SEHNR and FQNEAQ (reference sequence).

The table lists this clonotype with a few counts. CDR3 residues: CSAEDRPSYEQYF. The CDR3 DNA follows: TGCAGTGCTGAGGACCGCCCCTCCTACGAGCAGTACTTC. This sequence joins TRBV20-1 and TRBJ2-7, with D hard to call. The CDR3 covers 13 residues. The germline gives CDR1 DFQATT, CDR2 SNEGSKA (reference sequence). Trimming left V 5 bases short and J 0 bases short, with 11 bases between.

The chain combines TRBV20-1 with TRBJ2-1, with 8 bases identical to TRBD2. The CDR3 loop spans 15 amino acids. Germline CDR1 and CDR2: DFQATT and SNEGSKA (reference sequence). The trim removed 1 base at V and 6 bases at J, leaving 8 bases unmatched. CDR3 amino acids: CSARVSSGRFNEQFF. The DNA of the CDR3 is TGCAGTGCTAGAGTGTCGAGCGGGAGATTCAATGAGCAGTTCTTC.

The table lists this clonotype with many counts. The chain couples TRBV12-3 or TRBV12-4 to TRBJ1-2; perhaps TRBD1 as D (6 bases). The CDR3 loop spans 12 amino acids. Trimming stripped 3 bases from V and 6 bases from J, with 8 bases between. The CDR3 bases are TGTGCCAGCAGTTTGAACAGGGATGGCTACACCTTC. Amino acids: CASSLNRDGYTF.

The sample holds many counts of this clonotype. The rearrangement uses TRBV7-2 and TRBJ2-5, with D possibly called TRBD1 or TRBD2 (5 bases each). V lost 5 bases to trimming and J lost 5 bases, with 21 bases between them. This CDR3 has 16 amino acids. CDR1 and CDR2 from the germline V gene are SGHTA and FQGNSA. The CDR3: CASSPGFSGLGETQYF. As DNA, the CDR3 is TGTGCCAGCAGCCCTGGATTTTCGGGGCTTGGGGAGACCCAGTACTTC.

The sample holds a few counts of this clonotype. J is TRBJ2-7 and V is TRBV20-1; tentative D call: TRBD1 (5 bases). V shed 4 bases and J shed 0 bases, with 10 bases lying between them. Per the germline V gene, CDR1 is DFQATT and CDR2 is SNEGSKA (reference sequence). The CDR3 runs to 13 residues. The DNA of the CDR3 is TGCAGTGCTAACGGACAACTCTCCTACGAGCAGTACTTC. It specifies CSANGQLSYEQYF.

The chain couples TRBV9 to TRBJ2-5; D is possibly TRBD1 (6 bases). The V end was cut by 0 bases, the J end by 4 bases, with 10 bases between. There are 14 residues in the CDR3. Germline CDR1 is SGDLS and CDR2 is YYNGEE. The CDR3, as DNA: TGTGCCAGCAGCGTAGGAAACAGGGCAGAGACCCAGTACTTC. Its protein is CASSVGNRAETQYF.

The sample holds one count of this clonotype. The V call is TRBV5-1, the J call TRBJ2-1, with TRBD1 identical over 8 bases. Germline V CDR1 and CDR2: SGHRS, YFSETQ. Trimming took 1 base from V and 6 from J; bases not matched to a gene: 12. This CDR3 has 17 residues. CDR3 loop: CASSLFSIGQGTNEQFF. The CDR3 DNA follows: TGCGCCAGCAGCTTGTTTTCAATAGGACAGGGAACCAATGAGCAGTTCTTC.

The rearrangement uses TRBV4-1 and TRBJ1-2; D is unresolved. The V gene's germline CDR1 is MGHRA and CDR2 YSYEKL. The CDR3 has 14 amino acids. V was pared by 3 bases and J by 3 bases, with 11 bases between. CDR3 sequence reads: CASSHTGIHYGYTF. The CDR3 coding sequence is TGCGCCAGCAGCCATACCGGGATCCACTATGGCTACACCTTC.

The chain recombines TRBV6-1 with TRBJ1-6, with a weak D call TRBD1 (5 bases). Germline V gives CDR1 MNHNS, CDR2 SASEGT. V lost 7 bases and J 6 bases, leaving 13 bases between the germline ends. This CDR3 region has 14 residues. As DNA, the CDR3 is TGTGCCAGCACCCTGATTCAGGGTAATTCACCCCTCCACTTT. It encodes CASTLIQGNSPLHF.

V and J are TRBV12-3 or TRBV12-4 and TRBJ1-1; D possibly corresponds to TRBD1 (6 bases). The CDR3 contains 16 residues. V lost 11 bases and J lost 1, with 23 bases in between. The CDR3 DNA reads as TGTGCCTCCCAACCGGGGGCAGGTATGAGGAACACTGAAGCTTTCTTT. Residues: CASQPGAGMRNTEAFF.

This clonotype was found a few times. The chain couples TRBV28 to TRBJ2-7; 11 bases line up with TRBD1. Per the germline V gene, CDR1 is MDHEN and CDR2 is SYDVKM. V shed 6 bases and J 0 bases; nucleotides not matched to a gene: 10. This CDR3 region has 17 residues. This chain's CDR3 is CASRPGTGGSSSYEQYF. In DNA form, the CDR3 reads TGTGCCAGCAGACCCGGGACAGGGGGTTCCAGCTCCTACGAGCAGTACTTC.

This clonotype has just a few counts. CDR3 DNA: TGTGCCACCAGTGACCCGGGACTAGCGGACAGCACAGATACGCAGTATTTT. As protein: CATSDPGLADSTDTQYF. The V call is TRBV24-1, the J call TRBJ2-3; TRBD2 agrees at 11 bases. Trimming took 4 bases from V and 0 from J; bases not matched to a gene: 5. In germline, CDR1 is KGHDR, CDR2 SFDVKD. The CDR3 is made up of 17 amino acids.

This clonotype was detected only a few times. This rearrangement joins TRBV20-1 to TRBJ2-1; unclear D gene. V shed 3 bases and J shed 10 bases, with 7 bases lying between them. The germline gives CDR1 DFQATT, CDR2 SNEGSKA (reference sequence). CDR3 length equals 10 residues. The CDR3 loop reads CSASGLEQFF. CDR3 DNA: TGCAGTGCTAGTGGTCTCGAGCAGTTCTTC.

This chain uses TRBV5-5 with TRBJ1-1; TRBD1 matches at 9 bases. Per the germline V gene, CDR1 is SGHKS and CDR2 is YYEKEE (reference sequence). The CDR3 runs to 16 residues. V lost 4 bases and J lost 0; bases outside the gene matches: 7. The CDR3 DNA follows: TGTGCCAGCAGCATCTCCGGGACAGGGATGAACACTGAAGCTTTCTTT. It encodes CASSISGTGMNTEAFF.

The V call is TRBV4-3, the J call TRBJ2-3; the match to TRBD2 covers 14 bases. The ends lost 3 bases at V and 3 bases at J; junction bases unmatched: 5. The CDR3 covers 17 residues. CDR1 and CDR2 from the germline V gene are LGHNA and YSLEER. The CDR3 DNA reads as TGCGCCAGCAGCCAGGGGACTAGCGGGAGTATGACAGATACGCAGTATTTT. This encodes CASSQGTSGSMTDTQYF.

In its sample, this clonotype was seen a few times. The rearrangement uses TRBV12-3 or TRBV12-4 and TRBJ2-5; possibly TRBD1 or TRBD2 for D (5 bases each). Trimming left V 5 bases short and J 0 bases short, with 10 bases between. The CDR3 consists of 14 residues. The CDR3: CASSRGTNQETQYF. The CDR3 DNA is TGTGCCAGCAGTCGTGGGACCAACCAAGAGACCCAGTACTTC.

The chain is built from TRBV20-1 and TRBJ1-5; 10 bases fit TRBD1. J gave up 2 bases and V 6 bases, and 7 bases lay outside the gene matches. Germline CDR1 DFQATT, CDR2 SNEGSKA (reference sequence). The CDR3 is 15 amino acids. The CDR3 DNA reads TGCAGTGCCAACCCGGGACAGGGGCGCAATCAGCCCCAGCATTTT. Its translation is CSANPGQGRNQPQHF.

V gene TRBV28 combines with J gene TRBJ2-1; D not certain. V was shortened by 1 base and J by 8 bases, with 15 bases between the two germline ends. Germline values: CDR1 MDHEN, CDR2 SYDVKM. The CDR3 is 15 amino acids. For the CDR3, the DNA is TGTGCCAGCAGTTTATATGGGTCAGGTCCCTATGAGCAGTTCTTC. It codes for CASSLYGSGPYEQFF.